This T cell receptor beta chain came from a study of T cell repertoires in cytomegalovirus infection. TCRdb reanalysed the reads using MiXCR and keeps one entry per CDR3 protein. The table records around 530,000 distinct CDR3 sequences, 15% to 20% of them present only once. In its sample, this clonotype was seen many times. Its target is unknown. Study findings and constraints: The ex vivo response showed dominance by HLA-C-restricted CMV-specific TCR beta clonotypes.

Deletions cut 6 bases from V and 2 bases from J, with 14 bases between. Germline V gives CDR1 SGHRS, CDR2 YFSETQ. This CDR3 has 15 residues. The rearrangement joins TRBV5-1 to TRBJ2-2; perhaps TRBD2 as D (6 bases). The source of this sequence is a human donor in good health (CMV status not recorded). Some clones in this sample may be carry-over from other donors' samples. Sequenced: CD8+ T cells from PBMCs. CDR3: CASTIKEGNTGELFF. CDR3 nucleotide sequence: TGCGCCAGCACCATCAAGGAGGGAAACACCGGGGAGCTGTTTTTT.